The subject of this entry is one T cell receptor (beta chain). Its antigen is not known. The entry originates in a study of chemoradiotherapy in HPV16-positive cancers. The overall study: Functional T-cell assays on a couple of HPV16-positive patients' cells defined candidate HPV-specific clones and common TCR motifs.

Study results and caveats: Candidate HPV-specific clones and E7-related TCR motifs grew in tumor during treatment.

This CDR3 has 16 amino acids. V shed 3 bases, J shed 6 bases, and the junction held 11 bases outside the gene matches. The germline V gene has CDR1 ENHRY and CDR2 SYGVKD. Samples were taken several times over chemoradiotherapy. The repertoire was sequenced with immunoSEQ multiplex PCR; TCRdb's copy has only in-frame clones and lacks some. Here the sample spans about 10,000 clones, roughly 88% being singletons. The chain joins TRBV10-3 to TRBJ1-1; 9 nucleotides agree with TRBD1. The TCR comes from a human donor with HPV-associated anogenital cancer. Sequenced here: blood, sampled from a patient who underwent chemoradiotherapy. The CDR3 sequence is CAISDTGGRVGAEAFF. The DNA for the CDR3 is TGTGCCATCAGTGACACAGGGGGCCGGGTTGGCGCTGAAGCTTTCTTT.